This TCR beta chain derives from a study of T cells in Graves' hyperthyroidism and ophthalmopathy (dated by TCRdb to about 2019). With regard to the full study: Peripheral blood was collected at initial diagnosis, before any treatment. To identify distinguishing TCR V-J signatures, a discovery cohort of 90 to 100 patients was used, comprising fewer than 45 with Graves' ophthalmopathy and 57 with stable Graves' hyperthyroidism. An independent validation cohort of under 20 hyperthyroidism patients and about 15 patients who later progressed to ophthalmopathy tested prospective prediction of ophthalmopathy. For training and testing, the approximately 92 patients in the discovery cohort were randomly divided in a 7:3 ratio. In roughly six Graves' hyperthyroidism patients, the study also compared T-cell repertoires from thyroid tissue with T-cell repertoires from blood. After sampling, hyperthyroidism patients received methimazole starting at 30 mg daily, and ophthalmopathy patients received high-dose intravenous methylprednisolone. According to the paper, TCR Vbeta CDR3 sequencing was carried out on 120 to 150 peripheral blood samples, which came from fewer than 50 ophthalmopathy, some 73 hyperthyroidism and roughly 17 progressor patients.

Comments on this clonotype: This clone's antigen is unknown. One base away there is no much larger clone; base qualities are not given.

Amplification of TCR beta CDR3 regions was carried out from RNA transcripts. For the first round of RT-PCR on the TCR CDR3, the HTBI primer set was used together with the Qiagen OneStep RT-PCR kit. Libraries were constructed in a second round of multiplex PCR, after which size selection and purification were carried out. The libraries were sequenced on an Illumina HiSeq2000 using paired-end 100 bp reads. Per the authors' processing: Raw data were processed with SOAPnuke, discarding reads with adapters, uncalled bases, mean Phred below 15, or no exact constant-primer or identifier match. High-quality paired reads were merged with COPE v1.2.5, and unique nucleotide sequences were defined as clonotypes. Clonotypes were aligned to IMGT TRBV, TRBD and TRBJ reference segments using MiTCR v1.1. Only V-J combinations with frequency above 0.0001, covering about 99% of repertoires, were analysed. The TCS score was defined as the ratio of F50 (clonal expansion) to E x V (chaos), calculated using BLOSUM62-based TCRdist between CDR3 peptides within each V-J. Welch's t-statistics and random forest reduced 514 V-J features to under 15, which were used in a naive Bayes classifier (R e1071). TCRdb trimmed public reads at Q25 via fastp, called clones via MiXCR and kept in-frame beta chains. Rows are combined by CDR3 protein, so each entry shows the most common genes and DNA. TCRdb's processing, not the authors', yielded these V and J calls. In this sample the table shows about 380,000 distinct CDR3 sequences, about 14% of which occur a single time. The ten most abundant clones make up around a fifth of the sample.

V drops 5 bases and J drops 4 bases, leaving 10 bases in between. The CDR3, cysteine through phenylalanine, is 13 amino acids long. The sequence is cut down to CDR3 DNA, 39 bases in frame from base 1. What the work shows at the level of the full study, not this receptor alone: In cross-validation, a model built on a 13 V-J signature told ophthalmopathy apart from stable hyperthyroidism with under 90% sensitivity and around 84% specificity, and in testing the same model reached 80%/75%. In validation, progression to ophthalmopathy was predicted by the model with around 71% sensitivity and under 85% specificity, a median of 6.5 months before onset. Most expanded thyroid clonotypes (frequency above 0.001) were also detected in blood, suggesting blood repertoires may reflect thyroid immune responses. Sample size was not statistically predetermined, and investigators were not blinded to group allocation.

Ophthalmopathy patients had moderately to severely active disease, with a Clinical Activity Score of 3 or more, a NOSPECS grade of 4 or more, and a disease duration of less than 3 months. Patients with uncontrolled infections, other autoimmune diseases, pregnancy or lactation were excluded. Diagnoses were based on clinical symptoms, serum thyroxine and TRAb, thyroid ultrasound and orbital computed tomography. PBMCs were isolated from approximately 10 ml of fresh peripheral blood by Ficoll-Paque density gradient centrifugation. Total RNA was extracted using Trizol reagent, and RNA quality was assessed on an Agilent 2100 Bioanalyzer.

The chain was built from TRBV12-3 or TRBV12-4 and TRBJ2-3; D gene: possibly TRBD1, on 5 matching bases. The origin of this receptor is a woman in her twenties or thirties with Graves' ophthalmopathy. The sample comprised blood. The sequenced DNA: TGTGCCAGCAGTCGACAGAGTTCAGATACGCAGTATTTT. The encoded protein is CASSRQSSDTQYF.